This is a list of T cell receptor beta chains from one sample in a study of CD8+ T cells in alopecia areata. The data were produced by immunoSEQ multiplex PCR, yet TCRdb's version contains in-frame clones alone and is incomplete. Counted here are under 150,000 clones, about 50% occurring once; the ten biggest clones make up roughly 0.5%. The specimen comprised CD4+ T cells sorted from blood, sampled at week 4, from a patient treated with tofacitinib. The receptors here all came from a human donor with alopecia areata. Both conserved end residues are trimmed from each CDR3. Each record gives: clone size, J gene, CDR3 length, V gene, CDR3 protein. Clone size appears in some rows only: once, few, many, or a class for an expanded clone.

>.|TRBJ2-7|11|TRBV7-9
ASSLKGEGEQY
>.|TRBJ1-1|11|TRBV30
AWSVHGQTEAF
>.|TRBJ1-3|11|TRBV29-1
SVEVTGGNTIY
>.|TRBJ2-1|14|TRBV18
ASSPRSGRARNEQF
>.|TRBJ2-5|12|TRBV5-1
ASSLAGLGETQY
>.|TRBJ2-2|13|TRBV6-5
ASRTGTANTGELF
>.|TRBJ2-1|9|TRBV29-1
SASGSNEQF
>.|TRBJ1-5|13|TRBV18
ASSFTGARNQPQH
>few|TRBJ2-1|11|TRBV29-1
SLQGGRYNEQF
>few|TRBJ2-7|11|TRBV29-1
SVERDTTYEQY
>.|TRBJ1-2|10|TRBV5-1
ASSLDNYGYT
>.|TRBJ2-7|10|TRBV11-2
ASSLAPLEQY
>.|TRBJ2-3|12|TRBV30
AGGTGGSTDTQY
>.|TRBJ2-3|12|TRBV29-1
SVEGFGHTDTQY
>once|TRBJ2-1|14|TRBV5-1
ASSYSGTSGSNEQF
>.|TRBJ2-7|14|TRBV7-8
ASSSRAGQGYHEQY
>few|TRBJ2-5|11|TRBV30
AWSAGLEETQY